This note documents a single T cell receptor (beta chain) sequence. Its specificity is not known. Generated by immunoSEQ multiplex PCR, the TCRdb table keeps only in-frame clones and is missing some. Of about 76,000 clones in the sample, less than 85% are singletons; the top ten hold around 36%. The data derive from a study of cytotoxic CD8 clonotypes in ibrutinib-treated CLL. With V trimmed by 5 bases and J by 4 bases, 10 bases remained unmatched. The V gene's germline CDR1 is SEHNR and CDR2 FQNEAQ (reference sequence). This CDR3 contains 17 residues. Study-level points and caveats: Sampling schedules were unmatched across sustained-remission and progressing patients. T-cell clonality at baseline went above that of age-matched healthy donors and rose and fell with circulating CD8+ T-cell counts. Clonality went higher at ibrutinib response and then dropped back toward baseline at progression.

The chain is built from TRBV7-9 and TRBJ1-5; the match to TRBD1 covers 11 bases. The receptor was derived from a human donor with chronic lymphocytic leukemia. The sequences come from PBMCs, collected after 24 months of ibrutinib treatment. The CDR3 nucleotides are TGTGCCAGCAGCCGATCCACCGGGACAGGGGGTAATCAGCCCCAGCATTTT. Translated, it gives CASSRSTGTGGNQPQHF.